These 6 T cell receptor beta chains were all obtained from the same sample, sequenced in a study of blood T cell repertoires in COVID-19. The data were produced by immunoSEQ multiplex PCR, yet TCRdb's version contains in-frame clones alone and is incomplete. The sample holds about 100,000 clones; just over 85% are singletons and the top ten take roughly 4.6%. The material sequenced was peripheral blood. The receptor set was obtained from a human donor in a cohort sampled during active COVID-19.

Here the CDR3 DNA reads TGCGCCAGCAGCCTACGGGACAGGAGTAACACTGAAGCTTTCTTT. Protein product: CASSLRDRSNTEAFF. The chain is built from TRBV5-1 and TRBJ1-1, with 8 bases matching TRBD1. This CDR3 is 15 amino acids long. J was trimmed by 2 bases and V by 4 bases; bases with no gene match: 7. Germline CDR1 and CDR2: SGHRS and YFSETQ. The entire variable domain, with the rest obtained from reference TRBV5-1 and TRBJ1-1, is as follows: KAGVTQTPRYLIKTRGQQVTLSCSPISGHRSVSWYQQTPGQGLQFLFEYFSETQRNKGNFPGRFSGRQFSNSRSEMNVSTLELGDSALYLCASSLRDRSNTEAFFGQGTRLTVV.

The chain recombines TRBV3-1 (or the pseudogene TRBV3-2) with TRBJ2-1; 7 nucleotides match TRBD2. Germline V gene lookup returns CDR1 LGHDT and CDR2 YNNKEL (reference sequence). CDR3 size: 17 residues. V shed 7 bases and J 4 bases; nucleotides not matched to a gene: 16. DNA of the CDR3: TGTGCCAGCACCCCCCGCCGGGCTAGCGGTCGGTACAATGAGCAGTTCTTC. It specifies CASTPRRASGRYNEQFF.

The V call is TRBV24-1, the J call TRBJ2-1; a possible D gene is TRBD2 (6 bases). There are 15 residues in the CDR3. V lost 5 bases and J 5 bases, leaving 15 bases between the germline ends. Germline V gene data show CDR1 as KGHDR and CDR2 as SFDVKD. DNA for the CDR3: TGTGCCACCAGTGCTTTAGGGCGGGAAGACAATGAGCAGTTCTTC. Translating gives CATSALGREDNEQFF.

J is TRBJ1-6 and V is TRBV9; maybe TRBD1 (5 bases). V lost 0 bases and J 7 bases, leaving 14 bases between the germline ends. This CDR3 has 16 residues. The germline V gene encodes CDR1 SGDLS and CDR2 YYNGEE. CDR3 sequence reads: CASSVGTGGRNSPLHF. In DNA, the CDR3 is TGTGCCAGCAGCGTAGGGACGGGGGGAAGGAATTCACCCCTCCACTTT.

This clone has just one count. The J gene is TRBJ1-2, the V gene TRBV5-4; D might be TRBD1 (5 bases). CDR1 SGHNT and CDR2 YYREEE come from the germline V gene (reference sequence). Trimming took off 4 bases at V and 10 bases at J, with 17 bases between the two ends. This CDR3 has 13 residues. The CDR3 DNA reads TGTGCCAGCAGCAATGACCGGGGGTGGGACTACACCTTC. Its translation is CASSNDRGWDYTF.

The chain combines TRBV5-1 with TRBJ1-2; TRBD1 matches at 12 bases. The V gene's germline CDR1 is SGHRS and CDR2 YFSETQ. Losses at the gene ends were 3 bases for V and 3 bases for J; bases not matched to a gene: 9. CDR3 length: 17 amino acids. In DNA, the CDR3 is TGCGCCAGCAGCTCATCCGGGACAGGGGGCCTGGACTATGGCTACACCTTC. Its protein product is CASSSSGTGGLDYGYTF.